The present entry profiles one T cell receptor beta chain with its context. What it binds is not known. These data originate in a study of vaccination and CD4 T cells after COVID-19. About the study: Each person enrolled got two BNT162b2 or mRNA-1273 vaccine doses.

Specified treatment: roughly nine-day PBMC culture with coronavirus spike peptide pools or control peptides (ViraFEST assay). An Oncomine TCR Beta short-read assay was used to sequence the DNA from cultured CD4+ T cells. From the PCR reads, TCRdb called clonotypes with MiXCR, one entry per CDR3 protein. The table records around 10,000 distinct CDR3 sequences, 35% to 50% of them present only once. The CDR3 spans 15 residues. The J segment lost 7 bases and the V segment lost 4 bases, leaving 12 bases of the junction unmatched. The TCR sequence derives from a human donor who had recovered from COVID-19. Input material: CD4+ T cells from blood, cultured in vitro. The chain carries TRBV12-3 or TRBV12-4 and TRBJ1-2; TRBD1 matches 7 bases. The CDR3 loop reads CASSWFGTALSGYTF. CDR3 in DNA: TGTGCCAGCAGTTGGTTCGGGACAGCCCTTAGTGGCTACACCTTC.